The next 2 T cell receptor beta chains were all read from a single sample in a study of T cells after yellow fever vaccination. TCRdb re-called the 5' RACE reads with MiXCR, one entry per CDR3 protein. The table records 100,000 to 150,000 distinct CDR3 sequences, under 9% of them present only once. The sequences come from CD8+ T cells sorted from PBMCs, collected on the day of the yellow fever booster vaccination. Receptors were obtained from a man between 18 and 29 years old who received the YFV17D yellow fever vaccine.

This clonotype has more than one count but fewer than ten. V and J are TRBV7-2 and TRBJ2-1; D is unclear. V lost 4 bases to trimming and J lost 1 base, with 14 bases between them. From germline, CDR1 is SGHTA and CDR2 FQGNSA. This CDR3 region has 16 residues. The DNA of the CDR3 is TGTGCCAGCAGCTCTCCGGCAGTTATGTCCTACAATGAGCAGTTCTTC. Translation gives CASSSPAVMSYNEQFF.

The gene calls are TRBV4-1 and TRBJ1-6; maybe TRBD1 (5 bases). V gave up 1 base and J gave up 3 bases, with 16 bases separating them. Germline V gene data show CDR1 as MGHRA and CDR2 as YSYEKL. The CDR3 contains 18 residues. This chain's CDR3 is CASSQGASGNRYNSPLHF. In DNA, the CDR3 is TGCGCCAGCAGCCAAGGAGCCTCAGGGAACCGCTATAATTCACCCCTCCACTTT.